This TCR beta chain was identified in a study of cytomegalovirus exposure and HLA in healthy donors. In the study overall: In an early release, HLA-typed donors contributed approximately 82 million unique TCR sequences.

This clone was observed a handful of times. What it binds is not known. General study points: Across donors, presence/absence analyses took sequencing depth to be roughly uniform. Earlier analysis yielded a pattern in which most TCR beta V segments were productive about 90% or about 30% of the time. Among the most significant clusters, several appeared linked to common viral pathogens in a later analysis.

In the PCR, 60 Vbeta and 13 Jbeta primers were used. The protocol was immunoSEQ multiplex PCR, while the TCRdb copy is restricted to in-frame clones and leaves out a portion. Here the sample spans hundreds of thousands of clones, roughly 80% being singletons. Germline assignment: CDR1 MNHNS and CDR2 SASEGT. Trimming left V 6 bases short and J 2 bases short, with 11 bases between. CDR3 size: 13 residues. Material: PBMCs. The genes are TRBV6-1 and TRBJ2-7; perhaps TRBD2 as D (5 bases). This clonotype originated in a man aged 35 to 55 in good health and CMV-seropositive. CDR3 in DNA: TGTGCCAGCAGACTCGGAGGCCCCTACGAGCAGTACGTC. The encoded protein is CASRLGGPYEQYV.